This section outlines one TCR beta chain sequence together with its context. The CDR3 has 16 residues. Looked up from germline, CDR1 is LNHDA and CDR2 is SQIVND (reference sequence). Trimming stripped 4 bases from V and 0 bases from J, with 15 bases between. Here immunoSEQ multiplex PCR was the method, and the copy in TCRdb shows in-frame clones only, minus some. The data show approximately 200,000 clones, 85% to 90% seen once. The data belong to a study of blood T cell repertoires in COVID-19. Study information: Italy, Spain and the United States were the sources of the convalescent and acute COVID-19 samples.

The source is a man in his fifties or sixties with acute or convalescent COVID-19. The V and J genes are TRBV19 and TRBJ1-1; TRBD1 is a possible D gene (5 bases). Source material: peripheral blood. Here the CDR3 reads CASSKEWAGMNTEAFF. CDR3 sequence (DNA): TGTGCCAGTAGTAAAGAATGGGCAGGGATGAACACTGAAGCTTTCTTT.